In its sample, the clone carrying this TCR beta chain was seen many times. Germline-derived CDR1 and CDR2 are MDHEN and SYDVKM. There are 15 residues in the CDR3. Trimming at V came to 3 bases and at J to 4 bases, leaving 6 bases not matched to a gene. The data originate from a study of response to subunit inactivated influenza vaccine. A single record per CDR3 protein comes from TCRdb applying MiXCR to the RT-PCR reads. The sample has about 170,000 distinct CDR3 sequences, about an eighth seen once; the top ten hold 25% to 30%. The same data also contributed to another study, on T cells expressing NK-cell markers. This second study says: Beta-chain TCR cDNA was generated via 5'RACE template switching with UMIs.

The sequences come from CD8+ T cells sorted from PBMCs, collected 11 to 12 days after vaccination. The chain couples TRBV28 to TRBJ1-5; 7 bases align to TRBD1. The TCR was taken from a man in his forties or fifties who received an inactivated influenza vaccine. CDR3 in DNA: TGTGCCAGCAGTTTCGGGACAGCCGTAAATCAGCCCCAGCATTTT. Translated, it gives CASSFGTAVNQPQHF.